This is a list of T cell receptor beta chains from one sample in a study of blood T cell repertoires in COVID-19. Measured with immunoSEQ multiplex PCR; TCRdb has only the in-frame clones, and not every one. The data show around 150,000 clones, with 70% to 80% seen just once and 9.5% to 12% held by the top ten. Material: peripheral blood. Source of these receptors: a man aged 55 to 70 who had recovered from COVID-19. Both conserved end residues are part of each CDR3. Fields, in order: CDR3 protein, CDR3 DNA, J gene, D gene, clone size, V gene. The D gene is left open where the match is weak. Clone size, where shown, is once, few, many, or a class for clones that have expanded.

CDR3: CASSQDWSGGTLSSTDTQYF
DNA: TGTGCCAGCAGCCAAGATTGGAGCGGGGGGACCCTATCTAGCACAGATACGCAGTATTTT
J: TRBJ2-3
D: TRBD2
size: NA
V: TRBV14

CDR3: CATPPEEGSGEEASNIQYF
DNA: TGTGCCACCCCTCCCGAGGAAGGTAGCGGGGAGGAAGCATCGAACATTCAGTACTTC
J: TRBJ2-4
D: TRBD2
size: NA
V: TRBV4-2

CDR3: CASTGGGSGQPQHF
DNA: TGTGCCAGCACCGGCGGGGGATCGGGTCAGCCCCAGCATTTT
J: TRBJ1-5
D: NA
size: once
V: TRBV6-5

CDR3: CATEEQGANQPQHF
DNA: TGTGCCACCGAGGAACAGGGGGCCAATCAGCCCCAGCATTTT
J: TRBJ1-5
D: TRBD1
size: NA
V: TRBV6-6

CDR3: CASIAGRGNEKLFF
DNA: TGTGCCAGCATCGCGGGAAGGGGCAATGAAAAACTGTTTTTT
J: TRBJ1-4
D: NA
size: once
V: TRBV28

CDR3: CASSPRAAVQETQYF
DNA: TGTGCCAGCAGCCCACGAGCAGCGGTTCAAGAGACCCAGTACTTC
J: TRBJ2-5
D: NA
size: NA
V: TRBV7-9

CDR3: CSAAGEKLFF
DNA: TGCAGCGCCGCGGGTGAAAAACTGTTTTTT
J: TRBJ1-4
D: NA
size: NA
V: TRBV29-1

CDR3: CASSQDRYSGNTIYF
DNA: TGTGCCAGCAGCCAAGATAGATACTCTGGAAACACCATATATTTT
J: TRBJ1-3
D: NA
size: NA
V: TRBV14

CDR3: CASSPGTGANSAFF
DNA: TGTGCCAGCAGCCCGGGGACAGGGGCTAATTCAGCTTTCTTT
J: TRBJ1-1
D: TRBD1
size: few
V: TRBV7-3

CDR3: CSAQAWGYTF
DNA: TGCAGTGCACAGGCGTGGGGCTACACCTTC
J: TRBJ1-2
D: NA
size: NA
V: TRBV20-1

CDR3: CASSIPGVSYNEQFF
DNA: TGTGCCAGTAGTATCCCCGGGGTCTCCTACAATGAGCAGTTCTTC
J: TRBJ2-1
D: NA
size: NA
V: TRBV19

CDR3: CASSSSLRSNQPQHF
DNA: TGTGCCAGCAGCAGTAGCCTTAGGAGCAATCAGCCCCAGCATTTT
J: TRBJ1-5
D: NA
size: NA
V: TRBV28

CDR3: CASSPSRVLSSYNEQFF
DNA: TGTGCCAGCAGTCCATCTCGGGTGTTAAGCTCCTACAATGAGCAGTTCTTC
J: TRBJ2-1
D: NA
size: NA
V: TRBV6-6

CDR3: CASSLGLLGEQFF
DNA: TGTGCCAGCAGTTTGGGGCTGCTTGGTGAGCAGTTCTTC
J: TRBJ2-1
D: NA
size: NA
V: TRBV28

CDR3: CASSVGAGVRYEQYF
DNA: TGTGCCAGCAGCGTGGGGGCAGGCGTGCGCTACGAGCAGTACTTC
J: TRBJ2-7
D: NA
size: NA
V: TRBV5-6

CDR3: CASSLQRLAGASSYEQYF
DNA: TGTGCCAGCAGCTTACAGCGACTAGCGGGAGCCAGCTCCTACGAGCAGTACTTC
J: TRBJ2-7
D: TRBD2
size: NA
V: TRBV7-2

CDR3: CATSSGRSDTQYF
DNA: TGTGCCACCAGTAGCGGCCGGTCAGATACGCAGTATTTT
J: TRBJ2-3
D: NA
size: NA
V: TRBV24-1

CDR3: CASSLNTRELFF
DNA: TGTGCCAGCAGCTTAAATACCCGGGAGTTATTCTTT
J: TRBJ1-1
D: NA
size: once
V: TRBV7-2

CDR3: CASALLAGSQETQYF
DNA: TGTGCCAGTGCCTTACTAGCGGGGTCACAAGAGACCCAGTACTTC
J: TRBJ2-5
D: TRBD2
size: NA
V: TRBV19

CDR3: CASSLGGGANYGYTF
DNA: TGTGCCAGCAGCTTGGGAGGAGGAGCTAACTATGGCTACACCTTC
J: TRBJ1-2
D: NA
size: NA
V: TRBV5-4

CDR3: CASRPPGQGSYGYTF
DNA: TGTGCCAGTAGGCCACCGGGACAGGGAAGCTATGGCTACACCTTC
J: TRBJ1-2
D: TRBD1
size: NA
V: TRBV19

CDR3: CASSLSRGQGYTGELFF
DNA: TGCGCCAGCAGCCTAAGCCGGGGACAGGGGTACACCGGGGAGCTGTTTTTT
J: TRBJ2-2
D: TRBD1
size: NA
V: TRBV5-1

CDR3: CASSPGLAGGDEQYF
DNA: TGTGCCAGCTCACCAGGGCTAGCGGGAGGTGATGAGCAGTACTTC
J: TRBJ2-7
D: TRBD2
size: once
V: TRBV18

CDR3: CASSRHGQINTEAFF
DNA: TGTGCCAGCAGCCGACACGGACAGATTAACACTGAAGCTTTCTTT
J: TRBJ1-1
D: NA
size: NA
V: TRBV6-2/TRBV6-3

CDR3: CASSEGRRETQYF
DNA: TGTGCCAGCAGTGAAGGCCGTCGGGAGACCCAGTACTTC
J: TRBJ2-5
D: NA
size: once
V: TRBV2

CDR3: CASREGPNNSPLHF
DNA: TGTGCCAGCAGGGAAGGGCCGAATAATTCACCCCTCCACTTT
J: TRBJ1-6
D: NA
size: NA
V: TRBV6-1

CDR3: CASSLGAGGDGHQPQHF
DNA: TGTGCCAGCAGCTTAGGGGCCGGAGGGGACGGGCATCAGCCCCAGCATTTT
J: TRBJ1-5
D: NA
size: NA
V: TRBV7-9

CDR3: CASSLLATNTGELFF
DNA: TGTGCCAGCAGCCTCCTAGCGACGAACACCGGGGAGCTGTTTTTT
J: TRBJ2-2
D: NA
size: NA
V: TRBV2

CDR3: CASSEMAGEFQPQHF
DNA: TGTGCCAGCAGTGAAATGGCAGGGGAGTTTCAGCCCCAGCATTTT
J: TRBJ1-5
D: NA
size: NA
V: TRBV6-1